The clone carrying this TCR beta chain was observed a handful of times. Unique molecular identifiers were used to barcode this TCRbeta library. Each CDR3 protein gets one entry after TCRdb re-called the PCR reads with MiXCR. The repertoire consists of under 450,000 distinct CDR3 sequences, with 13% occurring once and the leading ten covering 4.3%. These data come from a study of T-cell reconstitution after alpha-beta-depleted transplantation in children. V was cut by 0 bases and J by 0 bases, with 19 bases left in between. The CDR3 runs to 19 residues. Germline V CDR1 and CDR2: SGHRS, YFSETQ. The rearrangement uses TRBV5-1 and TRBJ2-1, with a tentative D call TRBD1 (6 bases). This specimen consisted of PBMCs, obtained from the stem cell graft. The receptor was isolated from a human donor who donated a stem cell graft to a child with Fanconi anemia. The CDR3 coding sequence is TGCGCCAGCAGCTTGGAATTATCGACAGGTTCCTTCTCCTACAATGAGCAGTTCTTC. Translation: CASSLELSTGSFSYNEQFF.